This T cell receptor beta chain derives from a study of T cells after yellow fever vaccination (dated by TCRdb to between 2018 and 2020). Background on the whole study: Libraries from fractions with low cell numbers were prepared with the SMART-Seq v4 Ultra Low Input RNA kit. To follow T-cell clones before and after both primary and booster YFV17D yellow fever vaccination, bulk TCR alpha and beta repertoires underwent longitudinal sequencing. Two healthy male donors, one aged 18 to 29 and one aged 30 to 39 years, made up the cohort. Blood was collected at multiple timepoints before and after primary and secondary immunization, and bulk PBMC replicates and cell subsets were isolated. The full study reports these points: The study included only two donors, which limits how far the findings can be generalized. A small share of clonotypes occurred in both CD4 and CD8 compartments, likely arising from convergent recombination. After the booster, most clones that had expanded after primary vaccination were detected again (about 97% of CD4 and about 88% of CD8), suggesting broad maintenance of memory. The secondary T-cell response was found to be weaker but faster than the primary response, with a peak reached on day 5 rather than on day 15. Because abundant contaminating clonotypes from the bulk population could be contained in FACS-sorted repertoires, computational filtering was required.

Via the germline V gene (reference sequence), CDR1 is LNHNV and CDR2 YYDKDF. Relative to germline, V is 0 bases shorter and J is 5 bases shorter, with 19 bases between their ends. The CDR3 sequence holds 17 residues, the cysteine and phenylalanine included. Only the CDR3 DNA is retained, 51 bases long and in frame from the first base. TCR cDNA was synthesized by 5'RACE template switching, which introduced a universal primer site and unique molecular identifiers. cDNA synthesis was primed from both the TCR alpha and TCR beta constant segments. Libraries were amplified in two PCR steps, with sample barcodes and sequencing adapters added in the second step. Libraries were sequenced on Illumina HiSeq 2500 (2x100 bp) or NovaSeq (2x150 bp). The published analysis was carried out like this. MIGEC was used to demultiplex reads and collapse the reads into UMI consensus sequences, and MiXCR was used for V(D)J alignment. Vaccine-responding clonotypes were defined with edgeR using replicate PBMC samples, requiring FDR below 0.01 and a log2 fold change above 5 up to day 15. Each bulk clonotype was labeled CD4 or CD8 based on which sequenced repertoire, CD4 or CD8, contained the clonotype at higher abundance. The public reads were reprocessed in TCRdb via fastp at Q25 and MiXCR, keeping in-frame beta chains. A single entry per CDR3 protein holds the most common genes and DNA from its merged rows. Here the V and J calls rest on TCRdb's processing, not on the authors' analysis. The sample contains about 580,000 distinct CDR3 sequences, around a sixth of them found a single time. The biggest ten clones account for roughly a sixth of the sample.

A few counts support this clonotype. It has no known antigen specificity. No much larger clone exists at a distance of one base, and base qualities are not known. The sample's treatment or condition label, decoded: live attenuated yellow fever vaccine strain. At each blood-draw timepoint, two biological replicates of bulk PBMCs were obtained. PBMCs were isolated from peripheral blood using a standard Ficoll-Paque protocol. TriZol was used to extract RNA from bulk PBMCs, CD4 and CD8 fractions, and dextramer-positive and dextramer-negative fractions. The starting material was PBMCs, obtained around 5 days after the first yellow fever vaccination. Rearrangement joined TRBV15 to TRBJ2-5; a tentative D match to TRBD1 spans 6 bases. The sequence derives from a young man who received the YFV17D yellow fever vaccine. The bases read TGTGCCACCAGCAGAGAACCCTCCAGGGGTTTGTTCGAGACCCAGTACTTC. This translates into CATSREPSRGLFETQYF.